This TCR beta chain was identified during a study of cytomegalovirus exposure and HLA in healthy donors. V dropped 3 bases and J dropped 6 bases, with 17 bases sitting between them. This CDR3 is built from 15 residues. It was with 60 Vbeta and 13 Jbeta primers that the PCR ran. Repertoires were generated with immunoSEQ multiplex PCR, while TCRdb's copy carries only in-frame clones and drops some. The sample lists some 220,000 clones; 75% to 90% were seen once. This clonotype was obtained from a woman aged 18-30 years in good health and CMV-seronegative. The sample comprised PBMCs. The V call is TRBV23-1, the J call TRBJ1-1; D possibly corresponds to TRBD1 (5 bases). TRBV23-1 is given ORF status, its function remaining uncertain. This CDR3 is CASSQGGKGGSEAFF. CDR3 bases: TGCGCCAGCAGTCAGGGGGGAAAGGGAGGCTCTGAAGCTTTCTTT.